These T cell receptor beta chains were read from a single sample in a study of T cells of healthy individuals. A single record per CDR3 protein comes from TCRdb applying MiXCR to the 5' RACE reads. Here the sample spans 100,000 or so distinct CDR3 sequences, 17% being singletons. These receptors came from a human donor in good health. Each CDR3 is given with its conserved first and last residue. Each record gives: clone size, J gene, V gene, D gene, CDR3 protein, CDR3 DNA. A D gene is named only where the DNA matches it firmly. Not every row has a clone size; where given, it reads once, few, many or a size class.

>few|TRBJ1-2|TRBV28|.
CASGASGYGYTF
TGTGCCAGTGGGGCATCTGGGTATGGCTACACCTTC
>many|TRBJ1-2|TRBV5-6|.
CASSLGVASYGYTF
TGTGCCAGCAGCTTGGGAGTGGCGTCGTATGGCTACACCTTC
>.|TRBJ1-3|TRBV2|.
CASSDVGPIYF
TGTGCCAGCAGTGATGTGGGCCCCATATATTTT
>.|TRBJ2-7|TRBV28|.
CASRLAGEQYF
TGTGCCAGCAGGCTGGCGGGGGAGCAGTACTTC
>few|TRBJ2-2|TRBV4-1|TRBD2
CASSPTAGGYTGELFF
TGCGCCAGCAGCCCAACAGCGGGGGGCTACACCGGGGAGCTGTTTTTT
>many|TRBJ2-3|TRBV2|.
CASNLGLLTDTQYF
TGTGCCAGCAATTTGGGACTTCTCACAGATACGCAGTATTTT
>medium-sized|TRBJ1-6|TRBV7-2|.
CASLLRLNSPLHF
TGTGCCAGCCTTCTCAGGCTAAATTCACCCCTCCACTTT
>few|TRBJ2-1|TRBV4-2|TRBD2
CASSPSSGSEQFF
TGTGCCAGCAGCCCCTCTAGCGGGAGCGAGCAGTTCTTC
>many|TRBJ1-1|TRBV20-1|TRBD1
CSQGVRITEAFF
TGCAGCCAGGGGGTGAGGATCACTGAAGCTTTCTTT
>many|TRBJ1-5|TRBV20-1|.
CSARGAGENQPQHF
TGCAGTGCTAGAGGGGCAGGGGAGAATCAGCCCCAGCATTTT
>few|TRBJ2-7|TRBV3-1|.
CASSSGFYEQYF
TGTGCCAGCAGCTCAGGGTTCTACGAGCAGTACTTC
>.|TRBJ2-1|TRBV5-6|.
CASSLGSRNEQFF
TGTGCCAGCAGCTTGGGAAGTCGCAATGAGCAGTTCTTC
>few|TRBJ1-2|TRBV4-1|.
CASSRRGAEGNYGYTF
TGCGCCAGCAGCCGCAGAGGGGCCGAGGGCAACTATGGCTACACCTTC
>few|TRBJ2-3|TRBV19|.
CASSIERTRTDTQYF
TGTGCCAGTAGTATAGAAAGGACTCGCACAGATACGCAGTATTTT
>few|TRBJ2-1|TRBV24-1|TRBD1
CATGKGQGDYNEQFF
TGTGCCACCGGGAAAGGACAGGGGGATTACAATGAGCAGTTCTTC
>few|TRBJ2-7|TRBV27|TRBD2
CASSPLAGGRYEQYF
TGTGCCAGCAGCCCACTAGCGGGAGGTCGGTACGAGCAGTACTTC
>many|TRBJ1-3|TRBV7-8|.
CASSSSPRISGNTIYF
TGTGCCAGCAGCTCATCACCAAGGATCTCTGGAAACACCATATATTTT
>few|TRBJ2-3|TRBV11-3|.
CASGRGSSTDTQYF
TGTGCCAGCGGCCGCGGGTCGAGCACAGATACGCAGTATTTT
>.|TRBJ2-1|TRBV7-2|.
CASSPLGAAPRADNEQFF
TGTGCCAGCAGCCCATTAGGCGCCGCCCCCCGAGCCGACAATGAGCAGTTCTTC
>few|TRBJ1-1|TRBV6-2/TRBV6-3|.
CASRLRVGEAFF
TGTGCCAGCAGATTACGGGTGGGCGAAGCTTTCTTT
>many|TRBJ2-7|TRBV28|TRBD2
CASSSAGTSVYEQYF
TGTGCCAGCAGTTCGGCCGGGACTAGCGTTTACGAGCAGTACTTC
>.|TRBJ2-1|TRBV15|.
CATTSDYQSYNEQFF
TGTGCCACCACCTCGGACTACCAGTCCTACAATGAGCAGTTCTTC
>.|TRBJ2-7|TRBV4-3|TRBD2
CASSQDRASGIYEQYF
TGCGCCAGCAGCCAAGATAGGGCTAGCGGGATCTACGAGCAGTACTTC
>.|TRBJ2-7|TRBV6-5|TRBD2
CASSSGGTKVWEFYEQYF
TGTGCCAGCAGTTCGGGGGGGACTAAAGTGTGGGAATTCTACGAGCAGTACTTC
>few|TRBJ2-5|TRBV28|.
CASSRKTQYF
TGTGCCAGCAGTCGGAAGACCCAGTACTTC
>.|TRBJ2-6|TRBV28|.
CASSLQGMSAGANVLTF
TGTGCCAGCAGTCTACAGGGCATGTCCGCTGGGGCCAACGTCCTGACTTTC
>few|TRBJ1-2|TRBV28|.
CASSLPRGRGGYTF
TGTGCCAGCAGTTTACCCCGGGGTCGAGGGGGCTACACCTTC
>.|TRBJ1-5|TRBV20-1|.
CSAQPEGNSQPQHF
TGCAGTGCTCAGCCGGAGGGGAACAGCCAGCCCCAGCATTTT
>many|TRBJ2-7|TRBV7-8|TRBD2
CASSLPGTRGYEQYF
TGTGCCAGCAGCTTACCCGGGACTAGGGGCTACGAGCAGTACTTC
>few|TRBJ2-7|TRBV28|TRBD2
CASSWTSGAIYEQYF
TGTGCCAGCAGTTGGACTAGCGGGGCTATTTACGAGCAGTACTTC
>few|TRBJ1-1|TRBV25-1|.
CASSARFNTEAFF
TGTGCCAGCAGTGCTAGGTTTAACACTGAAGCTTTCTTT
>.|TRBJ2-3|TRBV6-1|TRBD2
CASPLLSGGRTDTQYF
TGTGCCAGCCCCCTCTTGAGCGGGGGGCGCACAGATACGCAGTATTTT
>.|TRBJ2-3|TRBV27|TRBD2
CASSWTSGRTSTDTQYF
TGTGCCAGCAGTTGGACTAGCGGGAGGACTAGCACAGATACGCAGTATTTT
>.|TRBJ2-3|TRBV20-1|TRBD1
CSARGQGAQYF
TGCAGTGCTAGAGGACAGGGCGCGCAGTATTTT
>.|TRBJ1-1|TRBV2|.
CASSEETGGAFF
TGTGCCAGCAGTGAAGAAACAGGCGGAGCTTTCTTT
>.|TRBJ2-7|TRBV20-1|.
CSASKRVGYEQYF
TGCAGTGCTAGCAAGCGGGTGGGGTACGAGCAGTACTTC
>many|TRBJ1-6|TRBV6-6|.
CASSYRSYNSPLHF
TGTGCCAGCAGTTACCGCTCCTATAATTCACCCCTCCACTTT
>.|TRBJ2-1|TRBV5-4|TRBD1
CASSVRDSSSYNEQFF
TGTGCCAGCAGCGTCCGGGACAGTAGCTCCTACAATGAGCAGTTCTTC
>.|TRBJ2-3|TRBV7-2|.
CASTPTTHGTQYF
TGTGCCAGCACCCCCACCACCCACGGCACGCAGTATTTT
>many|TRBJ2-7|TRBV7-9|TRBD2
CASSRSGRYEQYF
TGTGCCAGCAGCCGTAGCGGGCGCTACGAGCAGTACTTC
>many|TRBJ2-6|TRBV20-1|.
CSARVGGNGANVLTF
TGCAGTGCTAGAGTAGGGGGTAACGGGGCCAACGTCCTGACTTTC
>many|TRBJ1-5|TRBV10-3|.
CAISESGGNQPQHF
TGTGCCATCAGTGAGTCAGGGGGCAATCAGCCCCAGCATTTT